This T cell receptor beta chain was sequenced during a study of T cells in Graves' hyperthyroidism and ophthalmopathy. The source material, RNA transcripts, was used to amplify TCR beta CDR3 regions. First-round RT-PCR of the TCR CDR3 relied on the HTBI primer set. TCRdb independently ran MiXCR on the multiplex PCR reads; one entry per CDR3 protein. Of 500,000 to 550,000 distinct CDR3 sequences in the sample, less than 25% were seen once. Germline V gene data show CDR1 as MNHNS and CDR2 as SASEGT. V was clipped by 1 base and J by 4 bases, with 7 bases between them. The CDR3 runs to 13 residues. The chain combines TRBV6-1 with TRBJ2-5, with TRBD2 as a possible D gene (6 bases). What was sequenced was blood. The source of this sequence is a man between 18 and 35 years old with Graves' hyperthyroidism. CDR3 in DNA: TGTGCCAGCAGTGAAGTGGGGGGAGAGACCCAGTACTTC. The encoded protein is CASSEVGGETQYF.